This T cell receptor (beta chain) was observed in a study of blood T cell repertoires in COVID-19 (dated by TCRdb to the early 2020s). In the study overall: Samples covering the acute and convalescent phases of COVID-19 were provided by collaborators in the United States, Italy and Spain. The prospective study material was composed of cDNA or gDNA derived from T cells, B-cell-depleted T cells, or PBMCs. Deeply sampled blood TCRbeta repertoires from subjects exposed to, actively infected with, or recovered from COVID-19 were included in the dataset. The repertoires were released in a freely available public database meant as a resource for research on the immune response to SARS-CoV-2. The samples were drawn from two sources: the first 160 participants of the ongoing ImmuneRACE study, and 1,200 or so subjects contributed by 6 global collaborators. The sample metadata nearly always contained a de-identified subject ID, COVID-19 status, age in years and sex. Where available, HLA class I and class II types were taken from metadata supplied by the sample provider and were not determined by assay-based typing. Study-wide conclusions, independent of this receptor: Clinical and demographic metadata were provided uncurated, with the amount varying by source and participant.

TCRbeta CDR3 regions were amplified from genomic DNA using the immunoSEQ Assay, a bias-controlled multiplex PCR. The study's processing was this. Nucleated cell counts per sample were estimated from amplification of reference gene primers within the assay. To quantify the absolute abundance of each unique TCRbeta CDR3 rearrangement, sequence reads were collapsed and filtered. For each sample, productive Simpson clonality was calculated as the square root of Simpson's diversity index across productive rearrangements. This immuneACCESS table, as held by TCRdb, lists in-frame sequences with V and J called but not all clones. Of the missing ones, under half trace to an unresolved V gene in checked studies; the others have no known cause. That table is the source of V, J and clone size, and D and trimming were worked out from the DNA. The sample contains a few hundred thousand clones, about four fifths of them found a single time. More than 0.95% of the sample goes to the ten largest clones.

Its CDR3 holds 13 amino acids, cysteine through phenylalanine. Only the CDR3 DNA stays, 39 bases, in frame from base 1. From a lookup of the germline V gene (reference sequence), CDR1 and CDR2 are LGHDT and YNNKEL. V was cut back by 2 bases and J by 0 bases, leaving a gap of 2 bases between them. Remarks on this clone: It lacks a known antigen. Base qualities are not at hand, and no much larger clone is one base apart. Other DNA sequences within the sample encode an identical CDR3.

Whole blood was collected in K2EDTA tubes by collaborating institutions according to the institutions' own protocols. Collaborator samples were shipped for TCRbeta analysis as frozen whole blood, isolated PBMCs, or DNA extracted from either sample type. This receptor chain uses TRBV3-1 (or the pseudogene TRBV3-2) and TRBJ1-3, with the identity of the D gene unclear. This receptor was identified in a human donor with acute or convalescent COVID-19. The donor label of this sample is uncertain. Sequenced: peripheral blood. The nucleotide sequence is TGTGCCAGCAGCCAACGCTCTGGAAACACCATATATTTT. The resulting protein is CASSQRSGNTIYF.